This section outlines one T cell receptor (beta chain) sequence together with its context. This entry is derived from a study of blood T cell repertoires in COVID-19. Study-wide background: From T cells, B-cell-depleted T cells, or PBMCs came the material, which was cDNA or gDNA.

Data came from immunoSEQ multiplex PCR; TCRdb stores just in-frame clones and leaves some out. The sample lists about 150,000 clones; about 79% were seen once. V shed 5 bases and J shed 4 bases, with 23 bases lying between them. Per germline, CDR1 MNHNY and CDR2 SVGAGI (reference sequence). The length of the CDR3 is 18 residues. This receptor was identified in a woman aged 45 to 65 with acute or convalescent COVID-19. The sample taken for sequencing was peripheral blood. The chain is built from TRBV6-6 and TRBJ1-4; perhaps TRBD1 as D (5 bases). CDR3 residues: CASSPAGSLRRSNEKLFF. The CDR3 region has the DNA TGTGCCAGCAGTCCCGCAGGGTCCCTGCGGCGTAGTAATGAAAAACTGTTTTTT.